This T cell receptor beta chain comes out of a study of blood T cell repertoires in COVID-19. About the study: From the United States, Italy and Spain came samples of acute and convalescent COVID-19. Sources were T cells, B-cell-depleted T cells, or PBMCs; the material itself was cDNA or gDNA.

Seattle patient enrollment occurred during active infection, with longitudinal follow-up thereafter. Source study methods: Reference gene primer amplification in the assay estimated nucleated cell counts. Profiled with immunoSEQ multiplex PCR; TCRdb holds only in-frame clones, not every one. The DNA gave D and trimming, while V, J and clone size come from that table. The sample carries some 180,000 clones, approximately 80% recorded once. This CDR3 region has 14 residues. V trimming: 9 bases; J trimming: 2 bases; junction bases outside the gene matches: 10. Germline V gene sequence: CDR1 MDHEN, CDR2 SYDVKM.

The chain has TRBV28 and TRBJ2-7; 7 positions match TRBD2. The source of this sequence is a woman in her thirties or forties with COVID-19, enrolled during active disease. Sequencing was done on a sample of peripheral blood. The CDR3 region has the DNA TGTGCCAGTACACTAGCGCCCGAAGCCTACGAGCAGTACTTC. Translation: CASTLAPEAYEQYF.